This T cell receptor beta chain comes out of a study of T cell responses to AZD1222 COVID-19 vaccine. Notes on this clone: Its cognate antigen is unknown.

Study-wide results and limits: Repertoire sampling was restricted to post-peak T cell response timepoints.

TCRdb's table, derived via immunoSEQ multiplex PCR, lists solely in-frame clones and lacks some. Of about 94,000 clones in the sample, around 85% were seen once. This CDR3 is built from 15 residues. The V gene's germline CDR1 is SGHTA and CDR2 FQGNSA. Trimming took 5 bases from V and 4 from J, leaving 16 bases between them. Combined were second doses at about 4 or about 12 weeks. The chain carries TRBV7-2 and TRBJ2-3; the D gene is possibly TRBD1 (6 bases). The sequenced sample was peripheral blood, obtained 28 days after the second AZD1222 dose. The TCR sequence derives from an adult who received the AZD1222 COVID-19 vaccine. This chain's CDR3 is CASSPGTRKSDTQYF. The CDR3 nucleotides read TGTGCCAGCAGCCCCGGGACAAGAAAATCAGATACGCAGTATTTT.